This T cell receptor beta chain was identified in a study of blood T cell repertoires in COVID-19. Turning to the study itself: Samples came from the United States, Italy and Spain, spanning acute and convalescent COVID-19.

This clone is a singleton in its sample. The data were produced by immunoSEQ multiplex PCR, yet TCRdb's version contains in-frame clones alone and is incomplete. The sample includes 90,000 to 130,000 clones, around 83% of them seen just once. This CDR3 is 13 amino acids long. Germline V CDR1 and CDR2: KGHSH, LQKENI. Trimming cost V 5 bases and J 6 bases; bases outside gene matches: 4. The V gene is TRBV18, the J gene TRBJ2-7; TRBD1 matches 10 bases. Sequenced material: peripheral blood. The clonotype was recovered from a middle-aged man with acute or convalescent COVID-19. CDR3 nucleotides: TGTGCCAGCTCATTGGACAGGGGGAGCGAGCAGTACTTC. This codes for CASSLDRGSEQYF.